This T cell receptor beta chain was sequenced in a study of blood T cell repertoires in COVID-19 (dated by TCRdb to the early 2020s). With respect to the entire study: Samples from collaborators originated in the United States, Italy and Spain and spanned both the acute and convalescent phases of COVID-19. Where available, HLA class I and class II types were taken from metadata supplied by the sample provider and were not determined by assay-based typing. The samples were drawn from the first 160 participants of the ongoing ImmuneRACE study and from about 1,200 subjects provided by 6 global collaborators. The repertoires were released in a freely available public database meant as a resource for research on the immune response to SARS-CoV-2. Deeply sampled blood TCRbeta repertoires from subjects exposed to, actively infected with, or recovered from COVID-19 were included in the dataset. The prospective study material was composed of cDNA or gDNA derived from T cells, B-cell-depleted T cells, or PBMCs. Sample metadata almost always included a de-identified subject ID, COVID-19 status, age in years and sex. Paper-wide results and their limitations: The quantity of clinical and demographic metadata differed by source and by participant and was supplied without curation.

Collaborating institutions collected whole blood in K2EDTA tubes following their own protocols. For TCRbeta analysis, collaborator samples were shipped as frozen whole blood, as isolated PBMCs, or as DNA extracted from either sample type. TCRbeta CDR3 regions were amplified from genomic DNA by means of the immunoSEQ Assay, a bias-controlled multiplex PCR. Per the authors' processing: The number of nucleated cells in each sample was estimated from the amplification of reference gene primers within the assay. To quantify the absolute abundance of each unique TCRbeta CDR3 rearrangement, sequence reads were collapsed and filtered. For each sample, productive Simpson clonality was calculated by taking the square root of Simpson's diversity index across productive rearrangements. What TCRdb holds here is the immuneACCESS table cut down to in-frame rearrangements. Part of the clones is not present; checked against another copy, under half of the missing clones reflect an unresolved V gene, and the others are unexplained. V and J calls and clone size come straight from that table; D and trimming were deduced from the DNA. The sample has more than 70,000 clones on record, 85% of them singletons. The top ten clones comprise around 4% of the sample.

On this clone itself: Its specific antigen is unknown. Base qualities are not provided; no much larger clone lies one nucleotide away.

Sequences MNHEY (CDR1) and SMNVEV (CDR2) are obtained from the germline V gene (reference sequence). Its CDR3 holds 15 amino acids, cysteine through phenylalanine. The retained sequence is limited to the CDR3, 45 bases, with the frame set at the first base. Trimming leaves V shorter by 7 bases and J shorter by 7 bases, with the junction holding 12 bases beyond the gene matches. This sequence originates from a man aged 55 to 70 with acute or convalescent COVID-19. The source material was peripheral blood. The V and J genes are TRBV27 and TRBJ2-1; a stretch of 8 junction bases matches TRBD2. The DNA sequence follows: TGTGCCAGCATATCGATAGCGGGACAACTGAATGAGCAGTTCTTC. Its translation reads: CASISIAGQLNEQFF.